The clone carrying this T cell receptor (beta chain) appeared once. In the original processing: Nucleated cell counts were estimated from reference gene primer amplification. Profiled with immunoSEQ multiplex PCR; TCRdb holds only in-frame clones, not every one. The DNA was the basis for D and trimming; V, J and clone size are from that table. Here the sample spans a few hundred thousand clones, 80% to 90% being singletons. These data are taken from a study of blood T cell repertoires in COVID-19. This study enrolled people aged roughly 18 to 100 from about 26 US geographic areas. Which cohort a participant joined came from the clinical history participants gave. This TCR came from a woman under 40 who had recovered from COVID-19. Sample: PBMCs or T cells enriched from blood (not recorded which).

CDR3 DNA sequence: TGTGCCAGCAGCCAGACTAGCGGGAGGGGGTCAATCTCCTACAATGAGCAGTTCTTC. Encoded protein: CASSQTSGRGSISYNEQFF. The V call is TRBV7-9, the J call TRBJ2-1; 14 bases are shared with TRBD2. Germline-derived CDR1 and CDR2 are SEHNR and FQNEAQ (reference sequence). V trimming: 5 bases; J trimming: 0 bases; junction bases outside the gene matches: 9. This CDR3 contains 19 residues.